This T cell receptor beta chain comes out of a study of CD8 T cells in ankylosing spondylitis. The study's findings and limits: In the blood and synovial fluid of reactive arthritis, some motif variants had been previously reported. Researchers reportedly found disease-linked clones significantly enriched in matched ankylosing spondylitis synovial fluid.

TCRdb recomputed calls from the 5' RACE reads with MiXCR, one row per CDR3 protein. The sample contains some 37,000 distinct CDR3 sequences, approximately 17% of which appear only once. With 3 bases clipped from V and 0 bases from J, the junction kept 5 bases outside the gene matches. The CDR3 contains 16 residues. In germline, CDR1 is DFQATT, CDR2 SNEGSKA (reference sequence). This clonotype was seen more than once but under ten times. What it recognizes is unknown. The chain recombines TRBV20-1 with TRBJ2-6; 7 bases match TRBD1. The source of this sequence is a male donor with ankylosing spondylitis or in good health (not recorded which). Sequencing was performed on blood. CDR3 DNA: TGCAGTGCTAGTAGGGGGCAGACCTCTGGGGCCAACGTCCTGACTTTC. Translated, it gives CSASRGQTSGANVLTF.